This T cell receptor (beta chain) appears in the sequencing data of a study of blood T cell repertoires in COVID-19. Study overall: The origin of the acute and convalescent COVID-19 samples was the United States, Italy and Spain. PBMCs, B-cell-depleted T cells, or T cells were the source of the cDNA or gDNA that made up the material.

The CDR3 runs to 14 residues. Trimming cost V 4 bases and J 1 base; bases outside gene matches: 2. Germline CDR1 reads LGHNA; CDR2 reads YNFKEQ. Authors' processing steps: Reference gene primers were amplified, and this amplification served to estimate nucleated cell counts. Sequenced by immunoSEQ multiplex PCR; TCRdb stores in-frame clones only, minus some. That table gives V, J and clone size, and the DNA gave D and trimming. Of around 200,000 clones listed, 88% are singletons. The source of this sequence is a man aged 18 to 29 with active or convalescent COVID-19. The rearrangement uses TRBV4-2 and TRBJ1-1, with TRBD1 matching 8 bases. Specimen: peripheral blood. In nucleotides, the CDR3 is TGTGCCAGCAGCCGACAGGGGAAGAACACTGAAGCTTTCTTT. It specifies CASSRQGKNTEAFF.